Sequencing of this T cell receptor beta chain was carried out in a study of early T cells in non-severe SARS-CoV-2 infection. TCRdb analysed the 5' RACE reads with MiXCR anew, one entry per CDR3 protein. The sample consists of 97,000 or so distinct CDR3 sequences, about an eighth of them appearing once. This clonotype was counted at least ten times. This CDR3 has 14 amino acids. Germline assignment: CDR1 SGHKS and CDR2 YYEKEE (reference sequence). V gave up 2 bases and J gave up 5 bases, with 12 bases separating them. V usage is TRBV5-5 and J usage is TRBJ2-3, with a tentative D call TRBD1 (6 bases). Sequenced material: whole blood. The TCR sequence derives from an adult who was a healthcare worker with PCR-confirmed SARS-CoV-2 infection or an uninfected control (not recorded which). In DNA form, the CDR3 reads TGTGCCAGCAGCTTAACACACAGGGAAGATACGCAGTATTTT. Amino acid sequence: CASSLTHREDTQYF.